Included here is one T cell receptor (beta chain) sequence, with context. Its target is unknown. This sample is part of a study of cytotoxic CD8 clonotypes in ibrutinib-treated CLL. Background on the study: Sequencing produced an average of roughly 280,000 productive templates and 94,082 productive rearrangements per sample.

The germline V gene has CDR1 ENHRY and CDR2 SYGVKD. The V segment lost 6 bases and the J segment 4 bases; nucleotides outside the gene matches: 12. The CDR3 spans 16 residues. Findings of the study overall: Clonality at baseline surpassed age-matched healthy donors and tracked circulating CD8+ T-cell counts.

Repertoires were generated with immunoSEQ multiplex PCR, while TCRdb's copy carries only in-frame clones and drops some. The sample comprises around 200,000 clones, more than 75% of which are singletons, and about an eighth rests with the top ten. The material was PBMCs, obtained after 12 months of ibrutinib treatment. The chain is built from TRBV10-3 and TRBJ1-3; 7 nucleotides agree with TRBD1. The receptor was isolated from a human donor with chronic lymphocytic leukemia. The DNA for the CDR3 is TGTGCCATCAGCGACACCCAGGGGGTAGGAGGAAACACCATATATTTT. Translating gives CAISDTQGVGGNTIYF.